This T cell receptor beta chain stems from a study of long-term antiretroviral therapy in people with HIV. Sequencing relied on immunoSEQ assay v3.0, run at survey level. Repertoires were generated with immunoSEQ multiplex PCR, while TCRdb's copy carries only in-frame clones and drops some. The data hold about 25,000 clones, with around 86% observed a single time. In regard to this clone: Its cognate antigen is unknown.

Study-level findings and limits: HIV repertoires showed narrower CDR3 length ranges than controls. Clones expanded before ART dominated the repertoire at all time points.

J gave up 4 bases and V 8 bases, and 13 bases lay outside the gene matches. Germline V gene data show CDR1 as LNHDA and CDR2 as SQIVND (reference sequence). The CDR3 runs to 15 residues. Amounts of 1-10 million cryopreserved PBMC were held in the samples before DNA extraction. The chain recombines TRBV19 with TRBJ2-5, with TRBD1 matching over 7 bases. The sequencing here drew on unsorted PBMCs, taken 1.9 years after starting antiretroviral therapy. This receptor was identified in a woman aged 30 to 39 with HIV. CDR3 protein: CASSTRQGVRETQYF. CDR3 DNA sequence: TGTGCCAGTTCGACCCGACAGGGTGTTAGAGAGACCCAGTACTTC. Looking up the rest from reference TRBV19 and TRBJ2-5 gives the full variable domain: DGGITQSPKYLFRKEGQNVTLSCEQNLNHDAMYWYRQDPGQGLRLIYYSQIVNDFQKGDIAEGYSVSREKKESFPLTVTSAQKNPTAFYLCASSTRQGVRETQYFGPGTRLLVL.